This is a list of T cell receptor beta chains from one sample in a study of siplizumab effects on memory and regulatory T cells. Sequenced by immunoSEQ multiplex PCR; TCRdb stores in-frame clones only, minus some. This sample has around 95,000 clones; 91% occur once, and the top ten carry approximately 0.15%. The sequenced sample consisted of CD4+ T cells sorted from blood. The receptors come from a human donor in good health. Both conserved end residues are part of each CDR3. A D gene is named only where the DNA matches it firmly. A clone size is listed for some rows: how often the clone was seen (once, few, many), or a class if it is expanded.

TRBD1 | - | TRBJ1-1 | TRBV11-2 | CASSLGRQGLGTEAFF | TGTGCCAGCAGCTTAGGCCGACAGGGCTTGGGAACTGAAGCTTTCTTT
TRBD2 | - | TRBJ2-2 | TRBV7-3 | CASRAASGGTGELFF | TGTGCCAGCAGGGCAGCCAGCGGGGGCACCGGGGAGCTGTTTTTT
- | once | TRBJ2-3 | TRBV15 | CATKTPSSTDTQYF | TGTGCCACCAAAACACCTTCTAGCACAGATACGCAGTATTTT
- | - | TRBJ2-1 | TRBV10-3 | CAIAVWGGDYNEQFF | TGTGCCATCGCCGTCTGGGGGGGCGACTACAATGAGCAGTTCTTC
- | - | TRBJ1-1 | TRBV7-3 | CASSWGPYTEAFF | TGTGCCAGCAGCTGGGGACCGTACACTGAAGCTTTCTTT
TRBD1 | - | TRBJ1-4 | TRBV5-1 | CASSSGTENEKLFF | TGCGCCAGCAGCTCCGGGACAGAGAATGAAAAACTGTTTTTT
- | - | TRBJ2-5 | TRBV5-1 | CASSLSRQGGETQYF | TGCGCCAGCAGCTTGTCGAGACAGGGAGGAGAGACCCAGTACTTC
- | - | TRBJ1-5 | TRBV4-1 | CASKGEGNQPQHF | TGCGCCAGCAAGGGGGAAGGCAATCAGCCCCAGCATTTT
- | - | TRBJ2-1 | TRBV5-1 | CASSPTSSTAYNEQFF | TGCGCCAGCAGCCCTACTAGCTCAACGGCCTACAATGAGCAGTTCTTC
- | - | TRBJ1-1 | TRBV10-3 | CAIKEDQMNTEAFF | TGTGCCATCAAAGAGGACCAAATGAACACTGAAGCTTTCTTT
TRBD1 | - | TRBJ1-2 | TRBV5-1 | CASSLGQGVALSHGYTF | TGCGCCAGCAGCTTGGGACAGGGGGTTGCCCTAAGCCACGGCTACACCTTC
TRBD2 | - | TRBJ2-5 | TRBV6-1 | CASPGLAGHETQYF | TGTGCCAGCCCCGGACTAGCGGGGCACGAGACCCAGTACTTC
TRBD1 | - | TRBJ2-7 | TRBV10-3 | CAISGQGVYEQYF | TGTGCCATCAGTGGACAGGGAGTCTACGAGCAGTACTTC
- | - | TRBJ2-2 | TRBV12-5 | CASGISSGQTGELFF | TGTGCTAGTGGTATAAGCAGCGGACAGACCGGGGAGCTGTTTTTT
- | once | TRBJ2-3 | TRBV7-9 | CASSLNSQGSDTQYF | TGTGCCAGCAGCTTAAATTCTCAGGGCTCAGATACGCAGTATTTT
TRBD2 | once | TRBJ2-5 | TRBV2 | CASGTSGGVETQYF | TGTGCCAGCGGGACTAGCGGGGGGGTAGAGACCCAGTACTTC
TRBD2 | - | TRBJ2-1 | TRBV10-3 | CAISESGRIAGVNEQFF | TGTGCCATCAGTGAAAGTGGAAGGATAGCGGGGGTCAATGAGCAGTTCTTC
TRBD1 | - | TRBJ2-1 | TRBV27 | CASSRDRANEQFF | TGTGCCAGCAGCCGGGACAGGGCCAATGAGCAGTTCTTC
- | - | TRBJ1-3 | TRBV18 | CASSPPPGAGNTIYF | TGTGCCAGCTCCCCCCCGCCGGGGGCTGGAAACACCATATATTTT
- | - | TRBJ2-7 | TRBV19 | CASSIAPDGVEQYF | TGTGCCAGTAGTATAGCCCCGGACGGGGTCGAGCAGTACTTC
- | - | TRBJ2-7 | TRBV5-4 | CASSTRRDSSYEQYF | TGTGCCAGCAGCACCAGACGGGATAGCTCCTACGAGCAGTACTTC
- | - | TRBJ1-2 | TRBV29-1 | CSANEGYGYTF | TGCAGCGCTAATGAGGGCTATGGCTACACCTTC
- | once | TRBJ2-5 | TRBV5-6 | CASTLGGAGKETQYF | TGTGCCAGCACCTTGGGGGGGGCGGGAAAAGAGACCCAGTACTTC
TRBD1 | - | TRBJ1-1 | TRBV29-1 | CSVFKGALAFF | TGCAGCGTTTTTAAGGGGGCCTTAGCTTTCTTT
TRBD1 | - | TRBJ1-6 | TRBV6-5 | CASSGQGNSPLHF | TGTGCCAGCAGCGGACAGGGTAATTCACCCCTCCACTTT
- | - | TRBJ2-7 | TRBV28 | CASRGRSGEQYF | TGTGCCAGCAGAGGCCGATCCGGCGAGCAGTACTTC
- | - | TRBJ2-6 | TRBV27 | CASRPIIYSGANVLTF | TGTGCCAGCAGGCCGATAATCTACTCTGGGGCCAACGTCCTGACTTTC
TRBD2 | - | TRBJ2-7 | TRBV13 | CASSLGLAGVGSYEQYF | TGTGCCAGCAGCCTGGGACTAGCGGGGGTAGGTTCCTACGAGCAGTACTTC
- | - | TRBJ2-1 | TRBV19 | CASSIDRQGGNEQFF | TGTGCCAGTAGTATAGATAGGCAGGGGGGGAATGAGCAGTTCTTC